This T cell receptor beta chain was captured by sequencing in a study of blood T cell repertoires in COVID-19 (dated by TCRdb to about 2020). Some background on the complete study: Samples from collaborators originated in the United States, Italy and Spain and spanned both the acute and convalescent phases of COVID-19. The material from the prospective study consisted of cDNA or gDNA derived from T cells, B-cell-depleted T cells, or PBMCs. The dataset comprised deeply sampled blood TCRbeta repertoires from subjects exposed to, actively infected with, or recovered from COVID-19. A freely available public database, intended as a resource for researchers studying the immune response to SARS-CoV-2, is where the repertoires were released. The samples were drawn from the first 160 participants of the ongoing ImmuneRACE study and from 950 to 1,500 subjects provided by 6 global collaborators. Nearly every sample came with metadata listing a de-identified subject ID, COVID-19 status, age in years and sex. Where available, HLA class I and class II types were taken from metadata supplied by the sample provider and were not determined by assay-based typing. Summary of the overall study and its limitations: Clinical and demographic metadata were provided uncurated, with the amount varying by source and participant.

The CDR3 has 16 amino acids, counting the end cysteine and phenylalanine. Only the CDR3 DNA is retained, 48 bases long and in frame from the first base. Trimming costs V 5 bases and J 0 bases, and their ends lie 16 bases apart. CDR1 and CDR2 are drawn from the germline V gene (reference sequence): LNHDA, SQIVND. Notes on this clone: Its antigen remains unidentified. Within one base of it there is no much larger clone, and no base qualities were kept.

TCRbeta CDR3 regions were amplified from genomic DNA using the immunoSEQ Assay, a bias-controlled multiplex PCR. In the source study's methods: The number of nucleated cells in each sample was estimated by amplification of reference gene primers within the assay. Sequence reads were collapsed and filtered to measure the absolute abundance of every unique TCRbeta CDR3 rearrangement. For each sample, productive Simpson clonality was calculated as the square root of Simpson's diversity index over productive rearrangements. The clones in this table, taken by TCRdb from immuneACCESS, are in-frame only. Not every clone is retained; where verified, under half of the shortfall comes from an unresolved V gene, and the cause of the rest is unknown. Clonal size and the V and J genes are those of that table, whereas D and trimming came from the DNA. For this sample there are roughly 160,000 clones; approximately 77% appear just once. 15% to 20% of the sample belongs to the ten largest clones.

Participants in the prospective study were aged roughly 18 to 90 years, lived in 24 United States geographic areas, and enrolled through a virtual design. In the prospective study, participants were assigned to cohorts based on the clinical history participants reported in a screening survey and a study questionnaire. For ImmuneRACE Cohort 3, a participant was defined as recovered based on two consecutive negative NP/OP PCR tests, clearance by a healthcare professional, or resolution of symptoms. Mobile phlebotomists in the prospective study collected whole blood, serum and a nasopharyngeal or oropharyngeal swab from every participant. Prospective study participants could optionally give additional blood draws and questionnaires over an approximately two-month period. Before DNA extraction, prospective study blood samples were shipped either frozen or at room temperature.

The chain links TRBV19 with TRBJ2-5; TRBD1 is possibly the D segment (6 matching bases). The source is a man aged 60 to 69 who had recovered from COVID-19. Input material: PBMCs or T cells enriched from blood (not recorded which). This receptor carries the CDR3 CASSLAWDTDQETQYF. The sequenced DNA: TGTGCCAGTAGTCTAGCCTGGGACACCGACCAAGAGACCCAGTACTTC.